The clone carrying this TCR beta chain has only a few counts. This entry belongs to a study of T cell repertoires in ileal Crohn's disease. About the study: Patients had a median approximately 7.8-year disease duration, and roughly 38% were active smokers.

Generated by immunoSEQ multiplex PCR, the TCRdb table keeps only in-frame clones and is missing some. The data hold roughly 28,000 clones, with roughly 77% observed a single time. This CDR3 contains 15 residues. V lost 2 bases to trimming and J lost 8 bases, with 16 bases between them. The V gene's germline CDR1 is SGHDT and CDR2 YYEEEE. The specimen sequenced was ileal tissue. V and J are TRBV5-6 and TRBJ2-2; weak D call: TRBD1 (6 bases). This sequence originates from an adult with Crohn's disease. The CDR3 loop reads CASSLRPQGLGELFF. CDR3 nucleotide sequence: TGTGCCAGCAGCTTACGGCCCCAGGGGCTTGGGGAGCTGTTTTTT.